This passage covers 9 T cell receptor beta chains from one sample sequenced in a study of blood T cell repertoires in COVID-19. Data came from immunoSEQ multiplex PCR; TCRdb stores just in-frame clones and leaves some out. The repertoire holds about 190,000 clones, with approximately 90% as singletons. Material: peripheral blood. Every receptor here comes from a human donor in a cohort sampled during active COVID-19.

This chain links TRBV11-2 with TRBJ2-2; 11 nucleotides match TRBD1. The length of the CDR3 is 17 residues. Germline trimming cut 1 base from V and 4 bases from J; bases unmatched to any gene: 5. Germline-derived CDR1 and CDR2 are SGHAT and FQNNGV. CDR3 DNA sequence: TGTGCCAGCAGCTTAGCTTGGGGACAGGGGGGCACCGGGGAGCTGTTTTTT. Its protein product is CASSLAWGQGGTGELFF.

V gene TRBV6-6 combines with J gene TRBJ2-1, with 9 bases lining up with TRBD2. Trimming cost V 5 bases and J 0 bases; bases outside gene matches: 5. Germline CDR1 reads MNHNY; CDR2 reads SVGAGI (reference sequence). This CDR3 is built from 16 residues. The CDR3 loop is CASSRGLAASYNEQFF. The CDR3 nucleotides are TGTGCCAGCAGTCGGGGACTAGCCGCCTCCTACAATGAGCAGTTCTTC.

This sequence joins TRBV7-9 and TRBJ1-2; 9 bases are shared with TRBD1. With 5 bases clipped from V and 1 base from J, the junction kept 11 bases outside the gene matches. The CDR3 sequence is 17 residues long. CDR1 and CDR2 (germline): SEHNR, FQNEAQ (reference sequence). The CDR3: CASSPMFGQGHNYGYTF. CDR3 nucleotide sequence: TGTGCCAGCAGCCCCATGTTCGGACAGGGGCATAACTATGGCTACACCTTC.

The chain recombines TRBV7-2 with TRBJ1-2; 7 bases line up with TRBD1. In germline, CDR1 is SGHTA, CDR2 FQGNSA. With 4 bases clipped from V and 3 bases from J, the junction kept 5 bases outside the gene matches. The CDR3 is made up of 14 amino acids. The CDR3 DNA follows: TGTGCCAGCAGCTCAGACAGGGTCGACTATGGCTACACCTTC. It encodes CASSSDRVDYGYTF.

The chain links TRBV7-2 to TRBJ1-5; 11 bases match TRBD1. This CDR3 is 17 amino acids long. The V segment lost 1 base and the J segment 1 base; nucleotides outside the gene matches: 3. Per germline, CDR1 SGHTA and CDR2 FQGNSA. This CDR3 is CASSLGTGGVSNQPQHF. The CDR3 coding sequence is TGTGCCAGCAGCTTAGGGACAGGGGGCGTCAGCAATCAGCCCCAGCATTTT.

This sequence joins TRBV28 and TRBJ1-4; 7 nucleotides align to TRBD1. Trimming cost V 11 bases and J 0 bases; bases outside gene matches: 6. Germline V gene lookup returns CDR1 MDHEN and CDR2 SYDVKM. The CDR3 is made up of 14 amino acids. The CDR3 region is CALQGGPTNEKLFF. In DNA form, the CDR3 reads TGTGCCCTCCAGGGGGGTCCAACTAATGAAAAACTGTTTTTT.

The V call is TRBV6-2 or TRBV6-3, the J call TRBJ2-1; 13 bases fit TRBD2. This CDR3 contains 15 residues. Unmatched junction bases numbered 9, after V lost 6 bases and J lost 10 bases. CDR1 and CDR2 (germline): MNHEY, SVGEGT. The CDR3 protein is CASSRTSGRAREQFF. The CDR3 nucleotides read TGTGCCAGCAGCCGCACTAGCGGGAGGGCACGGGAGCAGTTCTTC.

CDR3 DNA: TGCAGCGTACCGGCCAGGGCGACTGAAGCTTTCTTT. Translated, it gives CSVPARATEAFF. The chain recombines TRBV29-1 with TRBJ1-1; D possibly corresponds to TRBD1 (5 bases). Trimming pared 6 bases from V and 5 bases from J, leaving 13 bases between. Germline CDR1 reads SQVTM; CDR2 reads ANQGSEA. There are 12 residues in the CDR3.

This clone appeared a few times. This chain uses TRBV5-6 with TRBJ2-1; 13 bases agree with TRBD2. The CDR3 contains 15 residues. V shed 4 bases and J 6 bases; nucleotides not matched to a gene: 4. Germline V gene sequence: CDR1 SGHDT, CDR2 YYEEEE. The CDR3 loop reads CASSKGTSGINEQFF. CDR3 nucleotide sequence: TGTGCCAGCAGCAAAGGGACTAGCGGGATCAATGAGCAGTTCTTC. Full variable domain (remainder filled in from reference TRBV5-6 and TRBJ2-1): DAGVTQSPTHLIKTRGQQVTLRCSPKSGHDTVSWYQQALGQGPQFIFQYYEEEERQRGNFPDRFSGHQFPNYSSELNVNALLLGDSALYLCASSKGTSGINEQFFGPGTRLTVL.